The 14 T cell receptor beta chains below come from one sample, sequenced in a study of Ad26.COV2.S vaccination and SARS-CoV-2 variants. Treatment denoted: roughly 20 received Ad26.COV2.S at low or high dose, single or two shots; several received placebo; per-sample allocation not given. All samples were drawn on day 63, counting from the first vaccine or placebo injection. Clones were sequenced by immunoSEQ multiplex PCR, and TCRdb holds only the in-frame ones, with some missing. The data show 380,000 or so clones, with around four fifths seen just once and about 7.4% held by the top ten. Sequencing was performed on peripheral blood, taken in a trial of Ad26.COV2.S vaccine versus placebo. Every receptor here comes from a person between 18 and 65 years old who received the Ad26.COV2.S COVID-19 vaccine or a placebo.

The V and J genes are TRBV11-3 and TRBJ1-6, with 9 bases fitting TRBD1. Germline V gives CDR1 SGHNT, CDR2 YENEEA. The length of the CDR3 is 15 residues. J lost 7 bases, V lost 5 bases, and 6 bases had no gene match. In DNA form, the CDR3 reads TGTGCCAGCAGCGCAAGGACAGGGGAGAATTCACCCCTCCACTTT. Its translation is CASSARTGENSPLHF.

The genes are TRBV7-9 and TRBJ2-7, with TRBD1 matching over 7 bases. From germline, CDR1 is SEHNR and CDR2 FQNEAQ (reference sequence). The CDR3 is 13 residues long. With 5 bases clipped from V and 5 bases from J, the junction kept 6 bases outside the gene matches. CDR3 nucleotides: TGTGCCAGCAGCAGACAGGGTCGCCACGAGCAGTACTTC. Translation: CASSRQGRHEQYF. Variable domain in full (rest from reference TRBV7-9 and TRBJ2-7): DTGVSQNPRHKITKRGQNVTFRCDPISEHNRLYWYRQTLGQGPEFLTYFQNEAQLEKSRLLSDRFSAERPKGSFSTLEIQRTEQGDSAMYLCASSRQGRHEQYFGPGTRLTVT.

There are a few counts of this clone. This chain joins TRBV12-3 or TRBV12-4 and TRBJ2-2, with D possibly TRBD1 on 5 matching bases. V was trimmed by 5 bases and J by 5 bases, leaving 9 bases between them. This CDR3 has 13 residues. The CDR3, as DNA: TGTGCCAGCAGTCGACAGAGGACCGGGGAGCTGTTTTTT. It translates to CASSRQRTGELFF.

The chain has TRBV5-1 and TRBJ2-1; TRBD2 might be the D (6 bases). The CDR3 totals 14 residues. Looked up from germline, CDR1 is SGHRS and CDR2 is YFSETQ. V was clipped by 3 bases and J by 7 bases, with 14 bases between them. CDR3 DNA sequence: TGCGCCAGCAGCTGGAAAGTAGGGAGGAATGAGCAGTTCTTC. This encodes CASSWKVGRNEQFF.

The gene calls are TRBV24-1 and TRBJ2-7, with TRBD1 identical over 9 bases. V gave up 4 bases and J gave up 3 bases; unmatched junction bases: 6. Germline V gene lookup returns CDR1 KGHDR and CDR2 SFDVKD. The CDR3 covers 15 residues. The CDR3: CATSDPGQGDYEQYF. CDR3 in DNA: TGTGCCACCAGTGACCCGGGACAGGGAGACTACGAGCAGTACTTC.

For this clone: This specimen includes other DNA sequences encoding the same CDR3. The chain has TRBV4-2 and TRBJ2-5, with 9 positions matching TRBD1. V was clipped by 4 bases and J by 2 bases; unmatched bases: 2. Germline-derived CDR1 and CDR2 are LGHNA and YNFKEQ. This CDR3 comprises 14 residues. The CDR3 is CASSPGQGQETQYF. The DNA of the CDR3 is TGTGCCAGCAGCCCGGGACAGGGACAAGAGACCCAGTACTTC.

The gene calls are TRBV3-1 (or the pseudogene TRBV3-2) and TRBJ2-7; 7 bases map to TRBD2. The CDR3 runs 13 residues. The junction had 7 bases not matched to a gene; V was cut back by 7 bases and J by 4 bases. The germline CDR1 and CDR2 sequences are LGHDT and YNNKEL (reference sequence). CDR3 in amino acids: CASTGGVAYEQYF. Written as DNA, the CDR3 is TGTGCCAGCACGGGGGGAGTAGCTTACGAGCAGTACTTC.

The chain links TRBV7-9 to TRBJ2-7, with 11 bases identical to TRBD2. CDR3 size: 16 residues. CDR1 and CDR2 from the germline V gene are SEHNR and FQNEAQ (reference sequence). V was pared by 3 bases and J by 12 bases, with 16 bases of the junction left unmatched. The CDR3 sequence is CASSFLTSGDSYLPYF. CDR3 DNA sequence: TGTGCCAGCAGCTTCCTGACTAGCGGGGACTCATATCTGCCGTACTTC. Complete variable domain (other parts from reference TRBV7-9 and TRBJ2-7): DTGVSQNPRHKITKRGQNVTFRCDPISEHNRLYWYRQTLGQGPEFLTYFQNEAQLEKSRLLSDRFSAERPKGSFSTLEIQRTEQGDSAMYLCASSFLTSGDSYLPYFGPGTRLTVT.

This chain connects TRBV18 to TRBJ1-3; weak D call: TRBD1 (5 bases). The CDR3 has 13 amino acids. The V and J ends lost 8 bases and 4 bases respectively, with 12 bases between them. Germline V gene data show CDR1 as KGHSH and CDR2 as LQKENI. The CDR3: CASLLGPGNTIYF. CDR3 nucleotide sequence: TGTGCCAGCCTGTTGGGGCCCGGAAACACCATATATTTT.

V and J are TRBV9 and TRBJ1-4; 9 nucleotides match TRBD1. The CDR3 has 15 amino acids. Germline CDR1 and CDR2: SGDLS and YYNGEE. Trimming cost V 5 bases and J 5 bases; bases outside gene matches: 7. Here the CDR3 reads CASSGGDRENEKLFF. The CDR3, as DNA: TGTGCCAGCAGTGGTGGGGACAGGGAAAATGAAAAACTGTTTTTT.

This clone has just a few counts. The rearrangement joins TRBV6-6 to TRBJ2-1; 10 positions agree with TRBD2. CDR3 length: 15 amino acids. V lost 6 bases and J lost 4; bases outside the gene matches: 6. From germline, CDR1 is MNHNY and CDR2 SVGAGI (reference sequence). The CDR3 protein is CASRVLAGVYNEQFF. CDR3 nucleotide sequence: TGTGCCAGCAGGGTTCTAGCGGGGGTGTACAATGAGCAGTTCTTC.

The chain recombines TRBV27 with TRBJ2-3, with D perhaps matching TRBD2 (5 bases). Between the trimmed V and J ends, which lost 2 bases and 3 bases, there was a span of 9 bases. Germline values: CDR1 MNHEY, CDR2 SMNVEV (reference sequence). The CDR3 totals 14 residues. CDR3 residues: CASSLGSATDTQYF. The DNA of the CDR3 is TGTGCCAGCAGTTTAGGGAGTGCGACAGATACGCAGTATTTT.

This chain joins TRBV7-9 and TRBJ1-1, with a tentative D call TRBD1 (5 bases). CDR3 length: 12 amino acids. Trimming took off 10 bases at V and 8 bases at J, with 17 bases between the two ends. From germline, CDR1 is SEHNR and CDR2 FQNEAQ (reference sequence). The CDR3 region has the DNA TGTGCCACCCGGGGCCGGCGGGTCGAAGCTTTCTTT. It encodes CATRGRRVEAFF. Combining the CDR3 with reference TRBV7-9 and TRBJ1-1 gives the whole variable domain DTGVSQNPRHKITKRGQNVTFRCDPISEHNRLYWYRQTLGQGPEFLTYFQNEAQLEKSRLLSDRFSAERPKGSFSTLEIQRTEQGDSAMYLCATRGRRVEAFFGQGTRLTVV.

This CDR3 reads CASSQDRGLADSDEQFF. The CDR3 DNA is TGTGCCAGCAGCCAAGATCGGGGTCTAGCGGACAGCGATGAGCAGTTCTTC. The J gene is TRBJ2-1, the V gene TRBV3-1 (or the pseudogene TRBV3-2); TRBD2 might be the D (7 bases). This CDR3 spans 17 amino acids. Germline V gene data show CDR1 as LGHDT and CDR2 as YNNKEL (reference sequence). The ends were cut back, 0 bases at V and 8 bases at J, with 20 bases in the middle.